The clone carrying this TCR beta chain was found a few times. What it recognizes is unknown. These data originate in a study of glioma-infiltrating T cells. Study results and caveats: Tissue-blood divergence was below expectation in non-neoplastic patients, above in gliomas.

The V gene lost 4 bases and the J gene lost 1 base, with 10 bases spanning the gap. The CDR3 is 14 residues long. CDR1 is SGHTA and CDR2 is FQGNSA in the germline V gene. Using RNA template, CDR3s of TCR alpha and beta were amplified with iRepertoire arm-PCR. For one-step reverse transcription and amplification, about 90-400 ng of tissue mRNA or PBMC total RNA was used. TCRdb called the multiplex PCR reads again in MiXCR, with one record for every CDR3 protein. The sample lists a few hundred thousand distinct CDR3 sequences; 41% were seen once. The sequenced sample was glioma tissue, nonneoplastic brain tissue, or PBMCs (not recorded which). The sequence derives from a human donor with low-grade glioma or glioblastoma, undergoing nonglioma brain surgery, or in good health (not recorded which). The chain is built from TRBV7-2 and TRBJ1-1; the D gene is possibly TRBD1 (6 bases). The CDR3 nucleotides are TGTGCCAGCAGCTCACAGGGTCAGAACACTGAAGCTTTCTTT. Amino acid sequence: CASSSQGQNTEAFF.